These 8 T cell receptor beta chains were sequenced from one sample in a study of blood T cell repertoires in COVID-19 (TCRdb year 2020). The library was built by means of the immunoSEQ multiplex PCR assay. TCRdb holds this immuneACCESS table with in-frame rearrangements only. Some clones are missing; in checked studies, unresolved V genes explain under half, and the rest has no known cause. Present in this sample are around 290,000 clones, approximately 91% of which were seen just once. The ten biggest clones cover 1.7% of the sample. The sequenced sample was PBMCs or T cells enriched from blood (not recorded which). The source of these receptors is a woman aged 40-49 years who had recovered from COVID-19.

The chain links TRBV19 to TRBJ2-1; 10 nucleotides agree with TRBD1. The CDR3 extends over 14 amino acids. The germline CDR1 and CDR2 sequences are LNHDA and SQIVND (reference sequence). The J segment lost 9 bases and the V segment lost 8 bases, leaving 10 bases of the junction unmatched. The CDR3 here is CASEPGQGLSEQFF. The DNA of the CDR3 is TGTGCCAGTGAACCGGGACAGGGGCTCAGTGAGCAGTTCTTC.

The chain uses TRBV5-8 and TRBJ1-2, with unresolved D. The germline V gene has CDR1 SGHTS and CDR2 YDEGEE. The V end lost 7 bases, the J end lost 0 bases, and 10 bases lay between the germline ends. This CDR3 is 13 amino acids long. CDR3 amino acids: CASGRTANYGYTF. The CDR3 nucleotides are TGTGCCAGCGGGAGGACGGCTAACTATGGCTACACCTTC.

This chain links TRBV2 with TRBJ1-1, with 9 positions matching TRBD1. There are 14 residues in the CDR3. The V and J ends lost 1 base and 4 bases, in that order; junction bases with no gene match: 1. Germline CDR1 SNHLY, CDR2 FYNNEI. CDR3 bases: TGTGCCAGCAGTGAAGAGACAGGGGGCACTGAAGCTTTCTTT. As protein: CASSEETGGTEAFF.

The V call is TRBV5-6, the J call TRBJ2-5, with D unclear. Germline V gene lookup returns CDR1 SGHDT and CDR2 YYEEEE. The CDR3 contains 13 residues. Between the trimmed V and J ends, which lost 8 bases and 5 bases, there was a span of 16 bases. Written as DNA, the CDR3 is TGTGCCAGTGTTAGACTTCCGGAGGAGACCCAGTACTTC. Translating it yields CASVRLPEETQYF.

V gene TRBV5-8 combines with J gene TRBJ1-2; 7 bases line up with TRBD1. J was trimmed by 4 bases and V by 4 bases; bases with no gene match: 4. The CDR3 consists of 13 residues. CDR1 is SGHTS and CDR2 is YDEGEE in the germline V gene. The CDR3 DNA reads TGTGCCAGCAGCAGGACAGGCGTCTATGGCTACACCTTC. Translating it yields CASSRTGVYGYTF.

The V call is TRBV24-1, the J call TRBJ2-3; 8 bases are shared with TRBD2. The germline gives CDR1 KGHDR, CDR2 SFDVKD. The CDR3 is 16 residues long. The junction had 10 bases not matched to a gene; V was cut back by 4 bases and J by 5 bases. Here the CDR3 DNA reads TGTGCCACCAGTGACCCCTCCCGGGGGGGTGTAGATACGCAGTATTTT. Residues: CATSDPSRGGVDTQYF.

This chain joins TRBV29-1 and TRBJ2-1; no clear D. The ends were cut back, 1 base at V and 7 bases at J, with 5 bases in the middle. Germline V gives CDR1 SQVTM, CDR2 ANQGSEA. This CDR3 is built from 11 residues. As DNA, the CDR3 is TGCAGCGTTGAAGCACGGAATGAGCAGTTCTTC. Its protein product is CSVEARNEQFF.

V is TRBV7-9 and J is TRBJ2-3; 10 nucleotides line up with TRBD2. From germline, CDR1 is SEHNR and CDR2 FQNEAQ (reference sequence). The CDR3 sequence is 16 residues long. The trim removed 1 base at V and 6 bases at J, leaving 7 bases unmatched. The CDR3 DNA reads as TGTGCCAGCAGCTTAGGAGCGGGAGGGCCCTCGGATACGCAGTATTTT. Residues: CASSLGAGGPSDTQYF.